Presented here are 22 T cell receptor beta chains from one specimen sequenced in a study of cytomegalovirus exposure and HLA in healthy donors. Both 60 Vbeta primers and 13 Jbeta primers went into the PCR. The assay was immunoSEQ multiplex PCR, and TCRdb's table has in-frame clones only and misses some. Among 75,000 to 90,000 clones listed, about 79% were seen once. The specimen sequenced was PBMCs. Every receptor here comes from a male donor in good health and CMV-seropositive.

A word on this clone: The sample contains more than one DNA sequence encoding this CDR3. This sequence joins TRBV7-6 and TRBJ2-7, with D tentatively TRBD2 (5 bases). V was trimmed by 1 base and J by 4 bases, leaving 14 bases between them. Germline CDR1 and CDR2: SGHVS and FNYEAQ. The CDR3 is made up of 15 amino acids. CDR3 sequence: CASSLGTGVGYEQYF. As DNA, the CDR3 is TGTGCCAGCAGCTTAGGAACCGGGGTTGGGTACGAGCAGTACTTC.

CDR3 amino acids: CAISDGWEKLFF. CDR3 bases: TGTGCCATCAGTGACGGGTGGGAAAAACTGTTTTTT. V usage is TRBV10-3 and J usage is TRBJ1-4, with D unresolved. This CDR3 contains 12 residues. The germline V gene encodes CDR1 ENHRY and CDR2 SYGVKD. V lost 3 bases and J 8 bases, leaving 7 bases between the germline ends.

The genes are TRBV4-1 and TRBJ1-6; 7 bases match TRBD1. V was pared by 4 bases and J by 7 bases, with 10 bases of the junction left unmatched. The CDR3 totals 16 residues. CDR1 and CDR2 (germline): MGHRA, YSYEKL. Written as DNA, the CDR3 is TGCGCCAGCAGCCCCGAAGGTCAGGGGGTCAATTCACCCCTCCACTTT. It encodes CASSPEGQGVNSPLHF.

The chain is built from TRBV6-5 and TRBJ2-3; D might be TRBD2 (5 bases). Trimming cost V 2 bases and J 6 bases, with 15 bases left between them. The CDR3 sequence is 15 residues long. Germline CDR1 MNHEY, CDR2 SVGAGI. The CDR3 sequence is CASSYSEGEVDTQYF. CDR3 nucleotides: TGTGCCAGCAGTTACAGCGAGGGCGAGGTTGATACGCAGTATTTT.

The chain carries TRBV27 and TRBJ2-7; tentatively, D is TRBD2 (6 bases). CDR1 is MNHEY and CDR2 is SMNVEV in the germline V gene (reference sequence). The CDR3 totals 11 residues. The CDR3 spells CASGRIREQYF. As DNA, the CDR3 is TGTGCGTCCGGGAGAATACGCGAGCAGTACTTC.

V usage is TRBV10-3 and J usage is TRBJ2-3; weak D call: TRBD2 (6 bases). Trimming stripped 8 bases from V and 3 bases from J, with 24 bases between. The CDR3 loop spans 17 amino acids. From germline, CDR1 is ENHRY and CDR2 SYGVKD. DNA for the CDR3: TGTGCCATCGGGTTCAGTGAGGGTCGGGAGCTGACAGATACGCAGTATTTT. It translates to CAIGFSEGRELTDTQYF.

The rearrangement uses TRBV19 and TRBJ2-3, with D possibly TRBD1 on 5 matching bases. The length of the CDR3 is 14 residues. Between the trimmed V and J ends, which lost 5 bases and 4 bases, there was a span of 13 bases. CDR1 is LNHDA and CDR2 is SQIVND in the germline V gene (reference sequence). CDR3 amino acids: CASSEDTVADTQYF. The DNA of the CDR3 is TGTGCCAGTAGTGAGGACACCGTGGCAGATACGCAGTATTTT.

V usage is TRBV5-1 and J usage is TRBJ1-4; tentative D call: TRBD1 (5 bases). The germline gives CDR1 SGHRS, CDR2 YFSETQ. The CDR3 totals 15 residues. V was trimmed by 3 bases and J by 8 bases, leaving 17 bases between them. The CDR3 loop reads CASSWGDGQREKLFF. The DNA for the CDR3 is TGCGCCAGCAGCTGGGGGGACGGCCAGCGGGAAAAACTGTTTTTT.

The chain links TRBV4-1 to TRBJ2-2, with 9 bases lining up with TRBD1. This CDR3 comprises 16 residues. V was pared by 1 base and J by 4 bases, with 4 bases of the junction left unmatched. CDR1 and CDR2 (germline): MGHRA, YSYEKL. The CDR3 DNA reads as TGCGCCAGCAGCCAAGCGACAGGGGGTAGCACCGGGGAGCTGTTTTTT. Amino acids: CASSQATGGSTGELFF.

The chain carries TRBV30 and TRBJ1-5, with unresolved D. CDR3 size: 14 residues. Germline V gene lookup returns CDR1 GTSNPN and CDR2 SVGIG (reference sequence). V was clipped by 2 bases and J by 4 bases, with 12 bases between them. The CDR3 DNA is TGTGCCTGGAGTAGCCTAGCGGGAAATCAGCCCCAGCATTTT. Protein: CAWSSLAGNQPQHF.

The chain links TRBV6-1 to TRBJ1-1, with D unresolved. CDR1 and CDR2 (germline): MNHNS, SASEGT. With 7 bases removed from V and 5 bases from J, the gap between germline ends came to 17 bases. This CDR3 spans 14 amino acids. CDR3 region: CASILVESGTEAFF. CDR3 bases: TGTGCCAGCATCCTAGTAGAGAGTGGGACTGAAGCTTTCTTT.

This chain uses TRBV28 with TRBJ1-6; D might be TRBD1 (5 bases). Trimming took 7 bases from V and 7 from J, leaving 17 bases between them. Looked up from germline, CDR1 is MDHEN and CDR2 is SYDVKM. CDR3 length: 15 residues. The CDR3: CASIKGAGQNSPLHF. For the CDR3, the DNA is TGTGCCAGCATAAAAGGGGCAGGTCAAAATTCACCCCTCCACTTT.

Regarding this clone: This same CDR3 is encoded by further DNA sequences in the sample. The chain couples TRBV7-9 to TRBJ2-7, with D maybe TRBD1 (6 bases). Germline assignment: CDR1 SEHNR and CDR2 FQNEAQ (reference sequence). The ends were cut back, 1 base at V and 2 bases at J, with 9 bases in the middle. This CDR3 is 14 amino acids long. Here the CDR3 reads CASSLVQGAYEQYF. CDR3 sequence (DNA): TGTGCCAGCAGCTTAGTACAGGGCGCCTACGAGCAGTACTTC.

The chain couples TRBV28 to TRBJ2-1; 10 bases are shared with TRBD2. The CDR3 sequence is 15 residues long. V lost 5 bases to trimming and J lost 4 bases; unmatched junction nucleotides: 5. CDR1 and CDR2 (germline): MDHEN, SYDVKM. The chain's CDR3 is CASSPSGRTYNEQFF. For the CDR3, the DNA is TGTGCCAGCAGTCCTAGCGGGAGAACGTACAATGAGCAGTTCTTC.

CDR3 sequence reads: CASSQGIPFQGTGANVLTF. The CDR3 region has the DNA TGCGCCAGCAGCCAAGGAATACCCTTCCAGGGGACTGGGGCCAACGTCCTGACTTTC. This chain uses TRBV4-3 with TRBJ2-6, with D perhaps TRBD1 (6 bases). Trimming cost V 1 base and J 2 bases, with 18 bases left between them. This CDR3 has 19 residues. Germline assignment: CDR1 LGHNA and CDR2 YSLEER.

V gene TRBV19 combines with J gene TRBJ1-2, with D perhaps TRBD1 (6 bases). Germline V gene sequence: CDR1 LNHDA, CDR2 SQIVND (reference sequence). CDR3 length: 14 amino acids. Deletions cut 5 bases from V and 2 bases from J, with 12 bases between. CDR3 protein: CASSFSGTNYGYTF. In nucleotides, the CDR3 is TGTGCCAGTAGTTTTTCAGGGACAAACTATGGCTACACCTTC.

The chain couples TRBV11-3 to TRBJ2-1, with 7 bases aligning to TRBD1. Unmatched junction bases numbered 4, after V lost 2 bases and J lost 9 bases. This CDR3 comprises 13 residues. Germline CDR1 is SGHNT and CDR2 is YENEEA. The CDR3 region is CASSLHRGCEQFF. The CDR3 nucleotides are TGTGCCAGCAGCTTACACAGGGGTTGTGAGCAGTTCTTC.

In its sample, this clone was seen a few times. This sequence joins TRBV5-8 and TRBJ1-2; 8 positions match TRBD1. The V and J ends lost 3 bases and 7 bases, in that order; junction bases with no gene match: 8. The CDR3 spans 14 residues. In germline, CDR1 is SGHTS, CDR2 YDEGEE. The CDR3 spells CASSSTGAYGGYTF. CDR3 bases: TGTGCCAGCAGCTCGACAGGGGCCTACGGTGGCTACACCTTC.

This clone was counted only a few times. This rearrangement joins TRBV25-1 to TRBJ2-7; D might be TRBD2 (5 bases). Trimming stripped 8 bases from V and 2 bases from J, with 16 bases between. The germline V gene has CDR1 MGHDK and CDR2 SYGVNS. The CDR3 loop spans 14 amino acids. The CDR3, as DNA: TGTGCCAGCTCGGCATGGCGGGCACCCTACGAGCAGTACTTC. It is translated as CASSAWRAPYEQYF.

In DNA form, the CDR3 reads TGTGCCAGCATACAGTCGTTCGAATTCGAAGCTTTCTTT. Its protein is CASIQSFEFEAFF. This sequence joins TRBV18 and TRBJ1-1; no firm D call. CDR3 length equals 13 residues. In germline, CDR1 is KGHSH, CDR2 LQKENI. Trimming took off 8 bases at V and 8 bases at J, with 18 bases between the two ends. Full variable domain (rest looked up from reference TRBV18 and TRBJ1-1): NAGVMQNPRHLVRRRGQEARLRCSPMKGHSHVYWYRQLPEEGLKFMVYLQKENIIDESGMPKERFSAEFPKEGPSILRIQQVVRGDSAAYFCASIQSFEFEAFFGQGTRLTVV.

The chain carries TRBV27 and TRBJ2-3; a possible D gene is TRBD2 (5 bases). V shed 4 bases and J shed 4 bases, with 9 bases lying between them. In germline, CDR1 is MNHEY, CDR2 SMNVEV (reference sequence). This CDR3 is 13 amino acids long. This CDR3 is CASSYSAADTQYF. In DNA form, the CDR3 reads TGTGCCAGCAGTTATAGCGCGGCAGATACGCAGTATTTT.

CDR3 amino acids: CASSYSRGNTEAFF. In DNA, the CDR3 is TGTGCCAGCAGTTACTCGCGGGGGAACACTGAAGCTTTCTTT. J is TRBJ1-1 and V is TRBV6-5; D not resolved. Trimming removed 0 bases at V and 1 base at J, with 6 bases between. This CDR3 contains 14 residues. CDR1 MNHEY and CDR2 SVGAGI come from the germline V gene.